The rows below give T cell receptor beta chains drawn from one sample of a study of blood T cell repertoires in COVID-19. Assay: immunoSEQ multiplex PCR; the TCRdb copy retains only in-frame clones and omits some. The sample includes about 170,000 clones, roughly 80% of them seen just once. The sample consisted of PBMCs or T cells enriched from blood (not recorded which). The origin of the receptors is a man aged 45-65 years who had recovered from COVID-19. Each CDR3 is given with its conserved first and last residue. The order of the fields is CDR3 length, J gene, V gene, D gene, clone size, CDR3 DNA, CDR3 protein. D genes are given only for firm matches. Part of the rows lack a size; the others show once, few, many or a class for expanded clones.

cdr3_length: 12; j_call: TRBJ2-7; v_call: TRBV6-2/TRBV6-3; d_call: .; clone_size: .; cdr3_nt: TGTGCCAGCAGTCAACTAGCCTACGAGCAGTACTTC; cdr3_aa: CASSQLAYEQYF
cdr3_length: 13; j_call: TRBJ1-2; v_call: TRBV7-2; d_call: .; clone_size: once; cdr3_nt: TGTGCCAGCAGCTACGGGATTTTGTATGGCTACACCTTC; cdr3_aa: CASSYGILYGYTF
cdr3_length: 13; j_call: TRBJ1-1; v_call: TRBV6-5; d_call: TRBD1; clone_size: .; cdr3_nt: TGTGCCAGCAGTTCTTACAGGGGTAGTGAAGCTTTCTTT; cdr3_aa: CASSSYRGSEAFF
cdr3_length: 16; j_call: TRBJ2-1; v_call: TRBV5-1; d_call: TRBD2; clone_size: .; cdr3_nt: TGCGCCAGCAGCTTGGATGTAGCGGGGTTGCACAATGAGCAGTTCTTC; cdr3_aa: CASSLDVAGLHNEQFF
cdr3_length: 16; j_call: TRBJ2-7; v_call: TRBV27; d_call: TRBD1; clone_size: .; cdr3_nt: TGTGCCAGCAGTTTACTTAGGGGACAGTCAAGGTGGGAGCAGTACTTC; cdr3_aa: CASSLLRGQSRWEQYF
cdr3_length: 15; j_call: TRBJ2-2; v_call: TRBV7-2; d_call: .; clone_size: .; cdr3_nt: TGTGCCAGCAGCCCCCTGACGGGGTCTATCGGGGAGCTGTTTTTT; cdr3_aa: CASSPLTGSIGELFF
cdr3_length: 14; j_call: TRBJ1-5; v_call: TRBV6-5; d_call: TRBD1; clone_size: few; cdr3_nt: TGTGCCAGCAGTCTCCGACAGGGGAGGCAGCCCCAGCATTTT; cdr3_aa: CASSLRQGRQPQHF
cdr3_length: 16; j_call: TRBJ1-3; v_call: TRBV10-3; d_call: .; clone_size: .; cdr3_nt: TGTGCCATCAGTGAGGGGGGCCGAAGCTCTGGAAACACCATATATTTT; cdr3_aa: CAISEGGRSSGNTIYF
cdr3_length: 15; j_call: TRBJ1-6; v_call: TRBV27; d_call: .; clone_size: .; cdr3_nt: TGTGCCAGCAGGGGAACAGGGCGCTATAATTCACCCCTCCACTTT; cdr3_aa: CASRGTGRYNSPLHF
cdr3_length: 16; j_call: TRBJ1-5; v_call: TRBV6-2/TRBV6-3; d_call: .; clone_size: .; cdr3_nt: TGTGCCAGCAGTCGCTCCCCACGGGGGGCCGGTCAGCCCCAGCATTTT; cdr3_aa: CASSRSPRGAGQPQHF
cdr3_length: 15; j_call: TRBJ1-4; v_call: TRBV19; d_call: .; clone_size: .; cdr3_nt: TGTGCCAGTAGTATGCCGACAGGCCTAGGGGAAAAACTGTTTTTT; cdr3_aa: CASSMPTGLGEKLFF
cdr3_length: 15; j_call: TRBJ2-5; v_call: TRBV7-6; d_call: .; clone_size: .; cdr3_nt: TGTGCCAGCAGCCTTAGTCGGACACCTCGAGAGACCCAGTACTTC; cdr3_aa: CASSLSRTPRETQYF
cdr3_length: 12; j_call: TRBJ2-3; v_call: TRBV5-4; d_call: .; clone_size: once; cdr3_nt: TGTGCCAGCAGCTCCCGTCCGGATACGCAGTATTTT; cdr3_aa: CASSSRPDTQYF
cdr3_length: 16; j_call: TRBJ2-3; v_call: TRBV29-1; d_call: TRBD2; clone_size: .; cdr3_nt: TGCAGCGTTGAAGGAGGGGAGGGGCCGAGGACAGATACGCAGTATTTT; cdr3_aa: CSVEGGEGPRTDTQYF
cdr3_length: 14; j_call: TRBJ1-5; v_call: TRBV10-2; d_call: TRBD1; clone_size: .; cdr3_nt: TGCGCCAGCAGTGAGTGGGACAGGAATCAGCCCCAGCATTTT; cdr3_aa: CASSEWDRNQPQHF
cdr3_length: 12; j_call: TRBJ1-2; v_call: TRBV6-5; d_call: .; clone_size: .; cdr3_nt: TGTGCCAGCAGTTTTAGTCGGGGAGGCTACACCTTC; cdr3_aa: CASSFSRGGYTF